A selection of T cell receptor beta chains follows, all from one sample in a study of T cells in Graves' hyperthyroidism and ophthalmopathy. TCRdb reprocessed the multiplex PCR reads with MiXCR, giving one entry per CDR3 protein. Of around 420,000 distinct CDR3 sequences listed, more than 15% are singletons. The specimen sequenced was blood. The receptors were gathered from a woman aged 18-29 years with Graves' hyperthyroidism. CDR3s include the opening cysteine and the closing phenylalanine or tryptophan. A D gene is named only where the DNA matches it firmly. The size entry is marked missing in some rows and otherwise reads once, few, many or a size class.

clone size: many; D gene: TRBD1; J gene: TRBJ2-7; V gene: TRBV7-3; CDR3 DNA: TGTGCCAGCAGCCGGGACAGGGGAAACGAGCAGTACTTC; CDR3 protein: CASSRDRGNEQYF
clone size: many; D gene: TRBD2; J gene: TRBJ2-7; V gene: TRBV5-6; CDR3 DNA: TGTGCCAGCGGCCACGGACTAGCGGGAGCCGAGCAGTACTTC; CDR3 protein: CASGHGLAGAEQYF
clone size: few; D gene: NA; J gene: TRBJ2-5; V gene: TRBV24-1; CDR3 DNA: TGTGCCACCCGACAAGAGACCCAGTACTTC; CDR3 protein: CATRQETQYF
clone size: many; D gene: TRBD1; J gene: TRBJ2-7; V gene: TRBV7-3; CDR3 DNA: TGTGCCAGCAGCTTCATCCTGGGACAGGCTACCTACGAGCAGTACTTC; CDR3 protein: CASSFILGQATYEQYF
clone size: NA; D gene: NA; J gene: TRBJ2-3; V gene: TRBV27; CDR3 DNA: TGTGCCAGCAGTACACAAGCGGTCCTCACAGATACGCAGTATTTT; CDR3 protein: CASSTQAVLTDTQYF
clone size: NA; D gene: NA; J gene: TRBJ2-2; V gene: TRBV19; CDR3 DNA: TGTGCCAGTAGTATTGATAGCCGGGGTCTCACCGGGGAGCTGTTTTTT; CDR3 protein: CASSIDSRGLTGELFF
clone size: many; D gene: NA; J gene: TRBJ2-7; V gene: TRBV3-1; CDR3 DNA: TGTGCCAGCAGCCCACGACCTGCAACGAACCTTTACGAGCAGTACTTC; CDR3 protein: CASSPRPATNLYEQYF
clone size: many; D gene: NA; J gene: TRBJ2-2; V gene: TRBV12-3/TRBV12-4; CDR3 DNA: TGTGCCAGCAGCCCGACAGGGAGGACCGGGGAGCTGTTTTTT; CDR3 protein: CASSPTGRTGELFF
clone size: many; D gene: NA; J gene: TRBJ1-2; V gene: TRBV12-3/TRBV12-4; CDR3 DNA: TGTGCCAGCAGTTTAAGATCAGGGGCAGTTGGCTACACCTTC; CDR3 protein: CASSLRSGAVGYTF
clone size: few; D gene: NA; J gene: TRBJ1-6; V gene: TRBV25-1; CDR3 DNA: TGTGCCAGCAGTGTCCGGGCCCTATATAATTCACCCCTCCACTTT; CDR3 protein: CASSVRALYNSPLHF
clone size: many; D gene: NA; J gene: TRBJ2-7; V gene: TRBV27; CDR3 DNA: TGTGCCAGCAGTTCCAGCCAGGTTGTAGCGGAGCAGTACTTC; CDR3 protein: CASSSSQVVAEQYF
clone size: many; D gene: NA; J gene: TRBJ1-1; V gene: TRBV6-1; CDR3 DNA: TGTGCCAGCAGTTCGCAGGAAACTGAAGCTTTCTTT; CDR3 protein: CASSSQETEAFF